This T cell receptor beta chain came from a study of blood T cell repertoires in COVID-19. Study information: COVID-19 samples collected from the United States, Italy and Spain covered acute and convalescent phases.

Participants were aged 18 to 89 years from more than 20 US areas. Cohorts were assigned according to the clinical history that participants reported. The length of the CDR3 is 16 residues. The germline V gene has CDR1 SGHRS and CDR2 YFSETQ. V lost 0 bases, J lost 0 bases, and 10 bases lay in between. The repertoire was sequenced with immunoSEQ multiplex PCR; TCRdb's copy has only in-frame clones and lacks some. The sample consists of a few hundred thousand clones, 80% to 90% of them appearing once. J is TRBJ1-3 and V is TRBV5-1, with a weak D call TRBD1 (6 bases). The TCR sequence derives from a woman aged 45-60 years who had recovered from COVID-19. Sequenced: PBMCs or T cells enriched from blood (not recorded which). CDR3 sequence reads: CASSLGGPNSGNTIYF. The CDR3 DNA follows: TGCGCCAGCAGCTTGGGGGGGCCCAACTCTGGAAACACCATATATTTT.